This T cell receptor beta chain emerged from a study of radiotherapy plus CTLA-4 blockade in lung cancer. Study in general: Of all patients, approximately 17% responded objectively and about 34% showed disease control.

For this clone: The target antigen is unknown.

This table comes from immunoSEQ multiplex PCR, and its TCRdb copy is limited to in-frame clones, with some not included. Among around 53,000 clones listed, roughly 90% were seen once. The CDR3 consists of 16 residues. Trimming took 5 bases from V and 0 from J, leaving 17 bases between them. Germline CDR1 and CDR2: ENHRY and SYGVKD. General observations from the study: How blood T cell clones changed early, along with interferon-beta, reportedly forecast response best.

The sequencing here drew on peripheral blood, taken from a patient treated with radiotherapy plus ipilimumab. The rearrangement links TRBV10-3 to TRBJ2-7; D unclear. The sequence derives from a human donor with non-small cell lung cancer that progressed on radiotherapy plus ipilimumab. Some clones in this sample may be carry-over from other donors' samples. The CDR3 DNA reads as TGTGCCATCAGTCTCTCCCCTCTAAAGAGCTCCTACGAGCAGTACTTC. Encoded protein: CAISLSPLKSSYEQYF.